This T cell receptor (beta chain) was profiled in a study of Ad26.COV2.S vaccination and SARS-CoV-2 variants. Treatment reported: approximately 18 received Ad26.COV2.S at low or high dose, single or two shots; a few received placebo; per-sample allocation not given. Material that was analyzed had been drawn on day 63 after the first vaccine or placebo injection. Measured with immunoSEQ multiplex PCR; TCRdb has only the in-frame clones, and not every one. The sample lists about 320,000 clones, 90% occurring once. This clone is a singleton in its sample. V dropped 4 bases and J dropped 5; count of bases not matched to a gene: 7. This CDR3 is built from 15 residues. The germline V gene has CDR1 LGHNA and CDR2 YSLEER.

Here the sequenced sample was peripheral blood, taken in a trial of Ad26.COV2.S vaccine versus placebo. The chain uses TRBV4-3 and TRBJ1-1, with 10 positions matching TRBD1. The sequence was collected from a person between 18 and 65 years old who received the Ad26.COV2.S COVID-19 vaccine or a placebo. The CDR3 here is CASSRSPGQGTEAFF. DNA for the CDR3: TGCGCCAGCAGCCGGTCCCCGGGACAGGGGACTGAAGCTTTCTTT.